The sample holds a few counts of the clone carrying this TCR beta chain. The germline CDR1 and CDR2 sequences are MNHEY and SVGEGT. This CDR3 contains 14 residues. Trimming removed 4 bases from V and 10 bases from J; junction bases left unmatched: 6. In the study's own analysis: The authors estimated nucleated cell counts from reference gene primer amplification. Sequencing was performed with immunoSEQ multiplex PCR; in TCRdb, only in-frame clones are kept and a portion is missing. V, J and clone size were drawn from that table, and D and trimming were deduced from the DNA. The profile shows approximately 69,000 clones, roughly 80% of them singletons. This sample is drawn from a study of blood T cell repertoires in COVID-19.

The genes are TRBV6-2 or TRBV6-3 and TRBJ1-6, with TRBD1 identical over 8 bases. This sequence was found in a man aged 60 to 75 with acute or convalescent COVID-19. Specimen: peripheral blood. The CDR3, as DNA: TGTGCCAGCAGTTTTTCAGGGGGCGCATCACCCCTCCACTTT. It yields the protein CASSFSGGASPLHF.